This T cell receptor (beta chain) was documented in a study of CD8 T cells in Susac syndrome. CDR1 LGHNA and CDR2 YNFKEQ come from the germline V gene. This CDR3 spans 16 amino acids. V lost 1 base, J lost 4 bases, and 3 bases stayed unmatched. Random-hexamer reverse transcription was applied to about 0.45 to 1 ug RNA. TCRdb independently ran MiXCR on the immunoSEQ multiplex PCR reads; one entry per CDR3 protein. The sample holds roughly 150,000 distinct CDR3 sequences; approximately 95% are singletons and the top ten take about 0.09%. The gene calls are TRBV4-2 and TRBJ1-5; 11 positions agree with TRBD1. What was sequenced was CD4+ T cells from PBMCs. The receptor was derived from a human donor with multiple sclerosis. The CDR3 sequence is CASSQGGQGANQPQHF. The CDR3 bases are TGTGCCAGCAGCCAAGGTGGACAGGGGGCTAATCAGCCCCAGCATTTT.